The sequence of this T cell receptor beta chain was determined in a study of T-cell memory formation after mild COVID-19. Study at large: For the most part, TCR clusters were specific to one donor.

TCRdb reprocessed the 5' RACE reads via MiXCR and lists one record per CDR3 protein. The sample has about 200,000 distinct CDR3 sequences, 16% seen once. This clonotype turned up a few times. Germline assignment: CDR1 SGHRS and CDR2 YFSETQ. The length of the CDR3 is 15 residues. Deletions cut 7 bases from V and 2 bases from J, with 19 bases between. This receptor was obtained from an adult woman who had mild COVID-19 (a few samples of this study predate the infection). Cell type and time point are not known. The specimen was PBMCs or a T cell subset sorted from them (not recorded which). The chain joins TRBV5-1 to TRBJ2-7, with a weak D call TRBD2 (7 bases). The CDR3: CASRLEGGHTYEQYF. The CDR3 DNA is TGCGCCAGCCGGCTTGAGGGGGGGCACACCTACGAGCAGTACTTC.